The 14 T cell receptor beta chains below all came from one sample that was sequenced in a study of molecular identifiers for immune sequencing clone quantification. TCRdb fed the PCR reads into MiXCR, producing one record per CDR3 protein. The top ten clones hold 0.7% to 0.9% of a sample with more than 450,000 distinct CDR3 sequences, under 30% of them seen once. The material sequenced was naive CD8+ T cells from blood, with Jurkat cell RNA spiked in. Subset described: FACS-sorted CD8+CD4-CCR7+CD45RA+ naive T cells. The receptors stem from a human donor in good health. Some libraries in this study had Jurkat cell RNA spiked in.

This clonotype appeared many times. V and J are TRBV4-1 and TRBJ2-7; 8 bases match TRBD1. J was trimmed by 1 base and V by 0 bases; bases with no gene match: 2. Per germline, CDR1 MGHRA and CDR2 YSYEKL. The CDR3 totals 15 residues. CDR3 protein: CASSQETGGSYEQYF. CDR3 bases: TGCGCCAGCAGCCAAGAAACAGGGGGGTCCTACGAGCAGTACTTC.

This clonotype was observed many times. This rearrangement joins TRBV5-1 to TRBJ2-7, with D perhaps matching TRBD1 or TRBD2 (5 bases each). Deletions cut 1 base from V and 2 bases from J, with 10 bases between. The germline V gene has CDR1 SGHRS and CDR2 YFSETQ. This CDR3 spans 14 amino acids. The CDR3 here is CASSLRGSPYEQYF. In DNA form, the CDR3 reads TGCGCCAGCAGCTTGCGGGGCAGCCCCTACGAGCAGTACTTC.

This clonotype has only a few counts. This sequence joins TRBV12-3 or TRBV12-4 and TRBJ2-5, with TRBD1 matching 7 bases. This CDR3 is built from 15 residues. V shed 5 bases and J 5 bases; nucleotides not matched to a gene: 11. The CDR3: CASSRDSSRMETQYF. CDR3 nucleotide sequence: TGTGCCAGCAGTCGGGACAGCTCACGGATGGAGACCCAGTACTTC.

The CDR3 nucleotides read TGTGCTAGTGGTTTGGTAGGCGGAGCCCCGTTTCCGTTCTTC. Protein product: CASGLVGGAPFPFF. The J gene is TRBJ2-1, the V gene TRBV12-5; D is uncertain. The V gene's germline CDR1 is LGHNT and CDR2 FRNRAP. Trimming cost V 0 bases and J 15 bases, with 18 bases left between them. CDR3 length equals 14 residues.

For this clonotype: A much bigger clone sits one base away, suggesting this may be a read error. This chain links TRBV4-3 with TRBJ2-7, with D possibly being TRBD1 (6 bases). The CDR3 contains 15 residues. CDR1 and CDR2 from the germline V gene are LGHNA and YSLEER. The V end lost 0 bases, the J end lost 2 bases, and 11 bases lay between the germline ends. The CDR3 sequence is CASSQEEQGAYEQYF. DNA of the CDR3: TGCGCCAGCAGCCAAGAGGAACAGGGAGCCTACGAGCAGTACTTC.

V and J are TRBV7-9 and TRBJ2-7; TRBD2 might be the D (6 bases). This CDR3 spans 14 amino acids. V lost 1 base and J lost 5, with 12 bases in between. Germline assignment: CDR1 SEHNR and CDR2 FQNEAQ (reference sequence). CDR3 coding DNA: TGTGCCAGCAGCTTAGTGCGGGGTTCGGACGAGCAGTACTTC. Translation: CASSLVRGSDEQYF.

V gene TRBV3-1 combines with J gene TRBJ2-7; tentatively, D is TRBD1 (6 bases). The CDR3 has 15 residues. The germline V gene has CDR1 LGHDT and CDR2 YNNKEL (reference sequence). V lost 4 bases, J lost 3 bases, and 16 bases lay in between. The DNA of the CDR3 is TGTGCCAGCAGCCTCGGACAGCTACTAGACTACGAGCAGTACTTC. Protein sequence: CASSLGQLLDYEQYF.

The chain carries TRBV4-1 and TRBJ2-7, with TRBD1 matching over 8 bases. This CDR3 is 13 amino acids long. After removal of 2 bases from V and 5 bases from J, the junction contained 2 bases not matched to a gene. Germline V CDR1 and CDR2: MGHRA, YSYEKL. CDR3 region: CASSQLQGDEQYF. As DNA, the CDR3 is TGCGCCAGCAGCCAACTACAGGGGGACGAGCAGTACTTC.

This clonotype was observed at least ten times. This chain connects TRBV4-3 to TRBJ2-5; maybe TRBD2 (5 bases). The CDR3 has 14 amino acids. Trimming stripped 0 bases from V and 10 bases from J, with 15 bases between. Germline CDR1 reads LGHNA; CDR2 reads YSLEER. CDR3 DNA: TGCGCCAGCAGCCAAGATGTCGCCCCCCGGGACCAGTACTTC. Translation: CASSQDVAPRDQYF.

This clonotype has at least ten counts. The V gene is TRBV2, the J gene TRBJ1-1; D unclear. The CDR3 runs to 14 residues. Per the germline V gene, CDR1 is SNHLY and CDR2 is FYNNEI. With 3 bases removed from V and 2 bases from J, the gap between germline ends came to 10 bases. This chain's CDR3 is CASSEGPANTEAFF. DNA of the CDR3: TGTGCCAGCAGTGAGGGCCCCGCAAACACTGAAGCTTTCTTT.

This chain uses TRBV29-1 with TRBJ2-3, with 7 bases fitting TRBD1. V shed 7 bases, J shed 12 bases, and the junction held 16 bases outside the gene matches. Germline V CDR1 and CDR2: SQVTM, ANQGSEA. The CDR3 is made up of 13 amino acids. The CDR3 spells CSAWTGFTDPQYF. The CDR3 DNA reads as TGCAGCGCCTGGACAGGTTTCACAGATCCACAGTATTTT.

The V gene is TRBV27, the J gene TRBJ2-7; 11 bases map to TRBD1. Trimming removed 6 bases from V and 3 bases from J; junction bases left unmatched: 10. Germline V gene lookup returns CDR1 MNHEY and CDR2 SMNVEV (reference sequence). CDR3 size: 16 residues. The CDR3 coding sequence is TGTGCCAGCAGCTCAAAGACCGGGACAGGGGGCTACGAGCAGTACTTC. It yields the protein CASSSKTGTGGYEQYF.

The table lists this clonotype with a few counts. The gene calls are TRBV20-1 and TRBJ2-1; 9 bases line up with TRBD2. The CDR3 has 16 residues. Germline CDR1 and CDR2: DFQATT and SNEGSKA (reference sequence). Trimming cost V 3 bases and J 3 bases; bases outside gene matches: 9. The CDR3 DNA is TGCAGTGCTAGTCCGATAGCGGGGGAGCACTACAATGAGCAGTTCTTC. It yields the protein CSASPIAGEHYNEQFF.

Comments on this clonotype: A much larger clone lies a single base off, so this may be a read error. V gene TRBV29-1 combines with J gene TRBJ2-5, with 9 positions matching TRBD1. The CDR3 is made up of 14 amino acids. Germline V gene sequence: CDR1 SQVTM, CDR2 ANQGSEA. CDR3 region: CSVVTGGPQEPQYF. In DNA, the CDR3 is TGCAGCGTTGTGACAGGGGGGCCCCAAGAGCCCCAGTACTTC. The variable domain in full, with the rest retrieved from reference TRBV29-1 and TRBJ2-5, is SAVISQKPSRDICQRGTSLTIQCQVDSQVTMMFWYRQQPGQSLTLIATANQGSEATYESGFVIDKFPISRPNLTFSTLTVSNMSPEDSSIYLCSVVTGGPQEPQYFGPGTRLLVL.